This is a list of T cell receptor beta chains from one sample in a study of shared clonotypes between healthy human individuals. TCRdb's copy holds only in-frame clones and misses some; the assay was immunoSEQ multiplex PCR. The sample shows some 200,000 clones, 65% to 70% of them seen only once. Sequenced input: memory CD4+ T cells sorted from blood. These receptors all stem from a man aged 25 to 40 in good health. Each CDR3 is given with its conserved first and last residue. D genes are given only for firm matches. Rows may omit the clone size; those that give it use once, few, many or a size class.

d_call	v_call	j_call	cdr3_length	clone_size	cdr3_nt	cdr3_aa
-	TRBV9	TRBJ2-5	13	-	TGTGCCAGCAGCTTCCAAGGGGAGGAGACCCAGTACTTC	CASSFQGEETQYF
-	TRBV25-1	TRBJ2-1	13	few	TGTGCCAGCAGTGTTATAAACTACAATGAGCAGTTCTTC	CASSVINYNEQFF
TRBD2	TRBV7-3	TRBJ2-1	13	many	TGTGCCAGCCCGACTAGCGCGTCCAATGAGCAGTTCTTC	CASPTSASNEQFF
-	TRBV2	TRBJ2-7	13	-	TGTGCCAGCAGCCTTGCTAGCTCCTACGAGCAGTACTTC	CASSLASSYEQYF
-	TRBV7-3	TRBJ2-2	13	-	TGTGCCAGCAGCTTGGTGCGTACCGGGGAGCTGTTTTTT	CASSLVRTGELFF
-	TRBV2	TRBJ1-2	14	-	TGTGCCAGCACCGACAGTGTTAGTCAAGATGGCTACACCTTC	CASTDSVSQDGYTF
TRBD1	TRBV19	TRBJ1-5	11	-	TGTGCCAGTAGTCAACAGGGGAACCAGCATTTT	CASSQQGNQHF
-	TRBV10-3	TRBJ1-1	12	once	TGTGCCATCGGACGAGATAGGACTGAAGCTTTCTTT	CAIGRDRTEAFF
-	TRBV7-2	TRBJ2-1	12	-	TGTGCCAGCAGGTTACTAGGGGATGAGCAGTTCTTC	CASRLLGDEQFF
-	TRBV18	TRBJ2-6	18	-	TGTGCCAGCTCACCGGCACAGCGGCCCACCTCTGGGGCCAACGTCCTGACTTTC	CASSPAQRPTSGANVLTF
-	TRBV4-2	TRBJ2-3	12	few	TGTGCCAGCAGCCAAGAAGCAGATACGCAGTATTTT	CASSQEADTQYF
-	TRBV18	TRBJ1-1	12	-	TGTGCCAGCTCACCGGGACAAACTGAAGCTTTCTTT	CASSPGQTEAFF
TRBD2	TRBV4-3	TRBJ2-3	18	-	TGCGCCAGCAGCCAAGATCCACCGACTAGCGGCAGCACAGATACGCAGTATTTT	CASSQDPPTSGSTDTQYF
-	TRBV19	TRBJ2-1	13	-	TGTGCCAGTACCTACTGGGGGCAGGGTGAGCAGTTCTTC	CASTYWGQGEQFF
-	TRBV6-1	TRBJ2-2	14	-	TGTGCCAGCAGTGGAAGGTTGTACACCGGGGAGCTGTTTTTT	CASSGRLYTGELFF
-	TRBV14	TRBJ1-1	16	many	TGTGCCAGCAGCCAAGATTGGTGGGCCGGGAGCACTGAAGCTTTCTTT	CASSQDWWAGSTEAFF
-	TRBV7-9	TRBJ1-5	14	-	TGTGCCAGCAGCTTGGAAGCCGGTAATCAGCCCCAGCATTTT	CASSLEAGNQPQHF
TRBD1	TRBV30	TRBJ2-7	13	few	TGTGCCTGGAGCCAACAGGGGGCCTACGAGCAGTACTTC	CAWSQQGAYEQYF
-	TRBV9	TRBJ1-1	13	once	TGTGCCAGCAGCGTAGACATGAACACTGAAGCTTTCTTT	CASSVDMNTEAFF
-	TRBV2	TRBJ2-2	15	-	TGTGCCAGCAGTGAGGAGGGAATCCCCACCGGGGAGCTGTTTTTT	CASSEEGIPTGELFF
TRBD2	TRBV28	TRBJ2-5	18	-	TGTGCCAGCACCAAGCGGGGGGCGTCATGGGCGGACCAAGAGACCCAGTACTTC	CASTKRGASWADQETQYF
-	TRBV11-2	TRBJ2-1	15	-	TGTGCCAGCAGCTTTTCCGGGAGCTCCTACAATGAGCAGTTCTTC	CASSFSGSSYNEQFF
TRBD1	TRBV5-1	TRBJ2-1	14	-	TGCGCCAGCAGCCCGTATAGACAGGGGTATGAGCAGTTCTTC	CASSPYRQGYEQFF
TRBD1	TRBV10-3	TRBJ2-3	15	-	TGTGCCATCAGAGACGGACAGGGTGAGATGGATACGCAGTATTTT	CAIRDGQGEMDTQYF
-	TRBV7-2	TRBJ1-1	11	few	TGTGCCAGCAGCCTAAACACTGAAGCTTTCTTT	CASSLNTEAFF
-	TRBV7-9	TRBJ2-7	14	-	TGTGCCAGCAGCCTAGGATTCAAGTCCTACGAGCAGTACTTC	CASSLGFKSYEQYF
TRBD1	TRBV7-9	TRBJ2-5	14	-	TGTGCCAGCAGGAAGACAGGGGGCATGGAGACCCAGTACTTC	CASRKTGGMETQYF
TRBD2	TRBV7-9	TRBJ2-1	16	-	TGTGCCAGCAGCTTAGGTTTGGGACTAAGGTTGGATGAGCAGTTCTTC	CASSLGLGLRLDEQFF
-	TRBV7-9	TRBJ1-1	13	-	TGTGCTGTTGGGACAATGGGGCGGTCTGAAGCTTTCTTT	CAVGTMGRSEAFF
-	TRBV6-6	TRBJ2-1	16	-	TGTGCCAGCAGTTCGGTTATGGGGAGGATCTACAATGAGCAGTTCTTC	CASSSVMGRIYNEQFF
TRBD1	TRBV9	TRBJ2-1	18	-	TGTGCCAGCAGCGGGAGACAGGGGTCAAACCTCCTATACAATGAGCAGTTCTTC	CASSGRQGSNLLYNEQFF
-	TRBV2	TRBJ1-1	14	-	TGTGCCAGCAGCCCGACCCGGGGGGCCCCTGAAGCTTTCTTT	CASSPTRGAPEAFF
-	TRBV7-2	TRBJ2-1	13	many	TGTGCCAGCAGCTTGGAGGTCCAGGGTGAGCAGTTCTTC	CASSLEVQGEQFF
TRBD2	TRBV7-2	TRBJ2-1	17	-	TGTGCCAGCAGTTTAATTTTCGAGCGGGAGGGAGTCAATGAGCAGTTCTTC	CASSLIFEREGVNEQFF
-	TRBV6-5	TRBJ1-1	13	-	TGTGCCAGCACCCAGGCCGTTGGGACTGAAGCTTTCTTT	CASTQAVGTEAFF
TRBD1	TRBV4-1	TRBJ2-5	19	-	TGCGCCAGCAGCCAAGAGCGGCAGGGGGCTACCCACCAGCGACAGACCCAGTACTTC	CASSQERQGATHQRQTQYF
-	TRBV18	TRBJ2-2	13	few	TGTGCCAGCTCCCGTTGGGACACCGGGGAGCTGTTTTTT	CASSRWDTGELFF
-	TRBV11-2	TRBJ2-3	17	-	TGTGCCAGCAGCTTCTCCGTTGTCGGGATTGGCACAGATACGCAGTATTTT	CASSFSVVGIGTDTQYF
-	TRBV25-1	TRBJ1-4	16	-	TGTGCCAGCAGTGAAGTTAGCTTCGGTGCTAATGAAAAACTGTTTTTT	CASSEVSFGANEKLFF
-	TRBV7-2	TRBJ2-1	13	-	TGTGCCAGCAGCTTAGTGACAGACCGGGAGCAGTTCTTC	CASSLVTDREQFF
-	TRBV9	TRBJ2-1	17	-	TGTGCCAGCAGCCCCACCCCCGTCGGGAGCTTTCCCAATGAGCAGTTCTTC	CASSPTPVGSFPNEQFF
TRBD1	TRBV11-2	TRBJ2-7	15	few	TGTGCCAGCAGTAAAGACCGGGACAGTACCCACGAGCAGTACTTC	CASSKDRDSTHEQYF
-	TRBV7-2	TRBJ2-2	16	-	TGTGCCAGCAGCTTAGCGCCGGCAGGGCAGGGGGGGGAGCTGTTTTTT	CASSLAPAGQGGELFF
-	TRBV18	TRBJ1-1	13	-	TGTGCCAGCTCTCGGGATATTAACACTGAAGCTTTCTTT	CASSRDINTEAFF
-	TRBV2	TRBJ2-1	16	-	TGTGCCAGCAGTGACCAAGGGGCTAGCCTGGGCAATGAGCAGTTCTTC	CASSDQGASLGNEQFF
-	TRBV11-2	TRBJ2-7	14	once	TGTGCCAGCAGCTTAGCTGGCAACTCCTACGAGCAGTACTTC	CASSLAGNSYEQYF
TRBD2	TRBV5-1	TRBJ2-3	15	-	TGCGCCAGCAGCTTGGAAGCGGGGGGCACAGATACACAGTATTTT	CASSLEAGGTDTQYF
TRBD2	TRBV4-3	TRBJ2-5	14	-	TGCGCCAGCAGCCTCGGGGGGACGCTGGAGACCCAGTACTTC	CASSLGGTLETQYF
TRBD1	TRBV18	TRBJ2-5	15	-	TGTGCCAGCTCACCGGCCAAGGGGGCCGGGGAGACCCAGTACTTC	CASSPAKGAGETQYF
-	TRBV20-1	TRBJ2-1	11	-	TGCAGTGCTAGTCCAGTCAATGAGCAGTTCTTC	CSASPVNEQFF
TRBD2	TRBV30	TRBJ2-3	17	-	TGTGCCTGGAGTCGGCTAGCGGGAGCCGTGGGCACAGATACGCAGTATTTT	CAWSRLAGAVGTDTQYF
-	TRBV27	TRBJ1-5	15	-	TGTGCCAGCAGTTGGGGGACGGCCTACAATCAGCCCCAGCATTTT	CASSWGTAYNQPQHF
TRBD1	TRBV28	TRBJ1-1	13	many	TGTGCCAGCAGACTTACAGGGGGCACTGAAGCTTTCTTT	CASRLTGGTEAFF
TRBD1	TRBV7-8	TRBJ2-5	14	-	TGTGCCAGCAGCCGGGACAGTGCACGGGGGACCCAGTACTTC	CASSRDSARGTQYF
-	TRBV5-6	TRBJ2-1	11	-	TGTGCCAGCAGCTTGGACTATGAGCAGTTCTTC	CASSLDYEQFF
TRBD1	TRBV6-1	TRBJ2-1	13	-	TGTGCCAGCACTTGGACAGGCATCAATGAGCAGTTCTTC	CASTWTGINEQFF
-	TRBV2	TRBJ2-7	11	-	TGTGCCAGCTCCTTCCTCGGCGGACAGTACTTC	CASSFLGGQYF
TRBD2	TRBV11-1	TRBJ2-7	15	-	TGTGCCAGCAGCCCGGGGGGGACCCCATCCTACGAGCAGTACTTC	CASSPGGTPSYEQYF